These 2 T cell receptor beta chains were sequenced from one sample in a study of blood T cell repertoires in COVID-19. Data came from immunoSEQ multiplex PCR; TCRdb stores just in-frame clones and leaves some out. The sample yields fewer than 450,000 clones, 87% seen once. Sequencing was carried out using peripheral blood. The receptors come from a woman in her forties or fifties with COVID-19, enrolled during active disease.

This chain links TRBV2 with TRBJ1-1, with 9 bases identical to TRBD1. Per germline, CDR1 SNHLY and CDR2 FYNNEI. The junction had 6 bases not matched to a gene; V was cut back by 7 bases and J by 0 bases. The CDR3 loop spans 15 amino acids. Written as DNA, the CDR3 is TGTGCCAGCAAAGACAGGGGGGGGGTGAACACTGAAGCTTTCTTT. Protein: CASKDRGGVNTEAFF.

This chain's CDR3 is CASSAGQWTEAFF. The CDR3 DNA reads TGTGCCAGCAGCGCGGGACAGTGGACTGAAGCTTTCTTT. The chain has TRBV6-4 and TRBJ1-1; TRBD1 matches at 7 bases. The CDR3 loop spans 13 amino acids. Germline trimming cut 6 bases from V and 5 bases from J; bases unmatched to any gene: 6. CDR1 is MRHNA and CDR2 is SNTAGT in the germline V gene.